The clone carrying this T cell receptor beta chain was seen many times. This entry comes from a study of T cells in Graves' hyperthyroidism and ophthalmopathy. Trimming pared 7 bases from V and 3 bases from J, leaving 6 bases between. CDR1 is SNHLY and CDR2 is FYNNEI in the germline V gene. The CDR3 has 11 residues. Amplification targeted TCR beta CDR3 regions from RNA transcripts. With the HTBI primer set, the TCR CDR3 went through a first round of RT-PCR. TCRdb used MiXCR to reprocess the multiplex PCR reads, holding one entry per CDR3 protein. This table has roughly 330,000 distinct CDR3 sequences, roughly 17% appearing once. Hyperthyroidism, newly diagnosed and lasting under 2 months, affected patients aged 18 to 65.

The receptor was isolated from a man in his thirties or forties with Graves' hyperthyroidism. Sequencing input: blood. The chain employs TRBV2 and TRBJ2-5; D remains unclear. The CDR3 coding sequence is TGTGCCAGCAACTTAGAAGAGACCCAGTACTTC. This encodes CASNLEETQYF.